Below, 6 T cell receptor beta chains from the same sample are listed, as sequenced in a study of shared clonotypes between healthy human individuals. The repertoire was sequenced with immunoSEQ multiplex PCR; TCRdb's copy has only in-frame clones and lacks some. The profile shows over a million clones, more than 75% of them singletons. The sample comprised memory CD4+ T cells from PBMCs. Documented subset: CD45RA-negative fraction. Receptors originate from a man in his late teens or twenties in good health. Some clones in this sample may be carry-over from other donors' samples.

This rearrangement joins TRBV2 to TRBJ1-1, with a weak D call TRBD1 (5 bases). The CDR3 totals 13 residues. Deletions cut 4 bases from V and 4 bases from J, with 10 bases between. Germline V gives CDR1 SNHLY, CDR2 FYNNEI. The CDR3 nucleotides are TGTGCCAGCAGTGCAGGGTTGGGCACTGAAGCTTTCTTT. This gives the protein CASSAGLGTEAFF.

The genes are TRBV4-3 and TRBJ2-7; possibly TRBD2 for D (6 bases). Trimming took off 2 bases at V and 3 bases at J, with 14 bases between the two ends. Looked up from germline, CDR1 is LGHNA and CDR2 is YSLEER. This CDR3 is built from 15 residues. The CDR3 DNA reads TGCGCCAGCAGCCAATTTCGCGGGATCTACTACGAGCAGTACTTC. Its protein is CASSQFRGIYYEQYF.

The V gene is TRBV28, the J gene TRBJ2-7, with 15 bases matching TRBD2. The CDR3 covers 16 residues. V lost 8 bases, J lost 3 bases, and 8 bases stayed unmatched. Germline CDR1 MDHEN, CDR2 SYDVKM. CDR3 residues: CASCRTSGRACYEQYF. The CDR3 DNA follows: TGTGCCAGCTGTAGGACTAGCGGGAGGGCCTGCTACGAGCAGTACTTC. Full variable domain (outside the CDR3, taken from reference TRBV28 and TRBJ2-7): DVKVTQSSRYLVKRTGEKVFLECVQDMDHENMFWYRQDPGLGLRLIYFSYDVKMKEKGDIPEGYSVSREKKERFSLILESASTNQTSMYLCASCRTSGRACYEQYFGPGTRLTVT.

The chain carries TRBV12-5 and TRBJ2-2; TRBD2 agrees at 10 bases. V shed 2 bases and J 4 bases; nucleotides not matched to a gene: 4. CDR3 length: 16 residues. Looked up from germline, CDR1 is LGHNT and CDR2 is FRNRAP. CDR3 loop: CASGLSTSGFTGELFF. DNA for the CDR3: TGTGCTAGTGGTTTGTCGACTAGCGGGTTCACCGGGGAGCTGTTTTTT. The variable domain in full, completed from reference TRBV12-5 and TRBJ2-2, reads DARVTQTPRHKVTEMGQEVTMRCQPILGHNTVFWYRQTMMQGLELLAYFRNRAPLDDSGMPKDRFSAEMPDATLATLKIQPSEPRDSAVYFCASGLSTSGFTGELFFGEGSRLTVL.

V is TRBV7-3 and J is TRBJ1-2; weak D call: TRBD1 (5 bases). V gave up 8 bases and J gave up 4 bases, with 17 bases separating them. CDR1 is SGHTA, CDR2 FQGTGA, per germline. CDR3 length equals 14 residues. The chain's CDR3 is CASFLPAGGYGYTF. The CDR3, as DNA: TGTGCCAGCTTTTTACCCGCGGGGGGCTATGGCTACACCTTC. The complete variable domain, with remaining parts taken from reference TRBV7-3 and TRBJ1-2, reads GAGVSQTPSNKVTEKGKYVELRCDPISGHTALYWYRQSLGQGPEFLIYFQGTGAADDSGLPNDRFFAVRPEGSVSTLKIQRTERGDSAVYLCASFLPAGGYGYTFGSGTRLTVV.

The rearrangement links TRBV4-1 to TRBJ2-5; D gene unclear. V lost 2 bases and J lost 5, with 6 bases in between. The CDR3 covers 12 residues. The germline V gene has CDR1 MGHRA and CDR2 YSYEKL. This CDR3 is CASSQNGETQYF. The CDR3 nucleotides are TGCGCCAGCAGCCAAAATGGGGAGACCCAGTACTTC.